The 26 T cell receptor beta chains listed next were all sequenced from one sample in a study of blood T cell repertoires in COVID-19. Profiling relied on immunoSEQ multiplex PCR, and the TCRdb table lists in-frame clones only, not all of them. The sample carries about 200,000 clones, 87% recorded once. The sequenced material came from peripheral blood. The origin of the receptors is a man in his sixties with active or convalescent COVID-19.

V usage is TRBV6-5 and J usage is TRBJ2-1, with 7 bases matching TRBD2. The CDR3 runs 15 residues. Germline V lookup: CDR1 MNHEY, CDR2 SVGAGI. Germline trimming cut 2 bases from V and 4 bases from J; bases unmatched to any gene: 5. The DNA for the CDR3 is TGTGCCAGCAGTTACGTCGAGCGGGGTTACAATGAGCAGTTCTTC. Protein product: CASSYVERGYNEQFF.

The CDR3 loop reads CATSPAGGNNEQFF. The CDR3 coding sequence is TGTGCCACCAGTCCGGCAGGAGGGAACAATGAGCAGTTCTTC. The chain employs TRBV24-1 and TRBJ2-1; perhaps TRBD2 as D (6 bases). This CDR3 comprises 14 residues. Per the germline V gene, CDR1 is KGHDR and CDR2 is SFDVKD. Trimming pared 6 bases from V and 5 bases from J, leaving 13 bases between.

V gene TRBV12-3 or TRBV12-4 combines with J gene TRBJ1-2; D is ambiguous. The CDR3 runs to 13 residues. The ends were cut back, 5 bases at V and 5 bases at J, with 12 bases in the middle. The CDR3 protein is CASSLKRTYGYTF. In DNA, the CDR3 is TGTGCCAGCAGTCTAAAGAGGACTTATGGCTACACCTTC.

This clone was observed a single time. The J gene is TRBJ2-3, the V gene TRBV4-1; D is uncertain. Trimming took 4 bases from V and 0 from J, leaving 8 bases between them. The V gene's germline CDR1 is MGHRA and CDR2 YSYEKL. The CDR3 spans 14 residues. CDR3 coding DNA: TGCGCCAGCAGCCCAGATCGTAGCACAGATACGCAGTATTTT. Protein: CASSPDRSTDTQYF.

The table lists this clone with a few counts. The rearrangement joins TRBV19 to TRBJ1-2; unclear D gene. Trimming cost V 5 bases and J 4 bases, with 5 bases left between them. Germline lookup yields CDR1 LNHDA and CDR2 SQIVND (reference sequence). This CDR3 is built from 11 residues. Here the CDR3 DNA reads TGTGCCAGTAGTTTCCTCTATGGCTACACCTTC. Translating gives CASSFLYGYTF.

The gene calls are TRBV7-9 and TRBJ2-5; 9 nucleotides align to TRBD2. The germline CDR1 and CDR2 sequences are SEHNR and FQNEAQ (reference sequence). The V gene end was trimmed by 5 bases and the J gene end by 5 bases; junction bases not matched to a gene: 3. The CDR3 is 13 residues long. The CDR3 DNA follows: TGTGCCAGCAGCCTGAGCGGGGGGGAGACCCAGTACTTC. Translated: CASSLSGGETQYF.

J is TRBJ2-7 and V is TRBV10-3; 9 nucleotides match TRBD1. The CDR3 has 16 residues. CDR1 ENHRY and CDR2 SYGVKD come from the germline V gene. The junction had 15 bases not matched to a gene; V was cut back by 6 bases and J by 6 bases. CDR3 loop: CAISVYPGQGGGEQYF. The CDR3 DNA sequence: TGTGCCATCAGCGTGTATCCGGGACAGGGAGGTGGCGAGCAGTACTTC.

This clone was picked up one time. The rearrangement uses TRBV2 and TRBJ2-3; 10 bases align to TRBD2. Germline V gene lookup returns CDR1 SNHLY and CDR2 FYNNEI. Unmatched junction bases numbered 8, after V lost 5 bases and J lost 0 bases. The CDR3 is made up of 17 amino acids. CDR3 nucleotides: TGTGCCAGCAGTAAGCGGGGGGGCTACCCTAGCACAGATACGCAGTATTTT. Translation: CASSKRGGYPSTDTQYF.

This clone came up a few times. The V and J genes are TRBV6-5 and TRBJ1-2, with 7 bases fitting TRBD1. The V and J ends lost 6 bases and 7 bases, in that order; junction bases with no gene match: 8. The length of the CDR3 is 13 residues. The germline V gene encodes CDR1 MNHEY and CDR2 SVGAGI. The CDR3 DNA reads TGTGCCAGCAGACCAACAGGGGCTGGTGGCTACACCTTC. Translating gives CASRPTGAGGYTF.

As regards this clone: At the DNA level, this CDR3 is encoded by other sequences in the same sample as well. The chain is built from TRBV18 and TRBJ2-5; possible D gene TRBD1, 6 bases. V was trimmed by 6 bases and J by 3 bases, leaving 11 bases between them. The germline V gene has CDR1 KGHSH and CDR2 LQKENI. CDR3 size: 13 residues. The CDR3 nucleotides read TGTGCCAGCTCTCCCGGACAGAAAGAGACCCAGTACTTC. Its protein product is CASSPGQKETQYF.

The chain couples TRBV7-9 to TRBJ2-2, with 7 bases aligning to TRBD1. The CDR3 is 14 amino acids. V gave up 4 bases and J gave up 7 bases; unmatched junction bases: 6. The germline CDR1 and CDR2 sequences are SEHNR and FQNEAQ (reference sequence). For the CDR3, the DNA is TGTGCCAGCAGCTCGGGACAGCCTTACGGGGAGCTGTTTTTT. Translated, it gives CASSSGQPYGELFF.

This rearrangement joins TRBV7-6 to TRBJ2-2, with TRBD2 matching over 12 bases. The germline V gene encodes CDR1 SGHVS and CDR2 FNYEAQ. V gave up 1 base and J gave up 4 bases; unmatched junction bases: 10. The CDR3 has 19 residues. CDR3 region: CASSLGTGASGGATGELFF. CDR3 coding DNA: TGTGCCAGCAGCTTAGGGACAGGGGCTAGCGGGGGGGCCACCGGGGAGCTGTTTTTT.

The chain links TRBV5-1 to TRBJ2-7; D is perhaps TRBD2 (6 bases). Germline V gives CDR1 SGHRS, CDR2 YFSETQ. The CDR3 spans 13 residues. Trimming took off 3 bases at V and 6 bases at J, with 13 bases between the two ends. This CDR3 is CASSSGERVEQYF. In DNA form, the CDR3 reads TGCGCCAGCAGCTCGGGAGAGAGGGTCGAGCAGTACTTC.

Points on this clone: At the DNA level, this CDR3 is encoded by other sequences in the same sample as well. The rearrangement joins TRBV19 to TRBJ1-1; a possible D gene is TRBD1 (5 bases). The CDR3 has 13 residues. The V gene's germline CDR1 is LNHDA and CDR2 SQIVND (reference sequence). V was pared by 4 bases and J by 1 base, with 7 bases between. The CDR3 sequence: CASSTGQNTEAFF. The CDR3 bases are TGTGCCAGTAGTACCGGACAGAACACTGAAGCTTTCTTT.

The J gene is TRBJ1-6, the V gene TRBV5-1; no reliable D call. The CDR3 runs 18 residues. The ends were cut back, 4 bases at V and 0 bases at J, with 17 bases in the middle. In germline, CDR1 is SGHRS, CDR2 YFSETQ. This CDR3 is CASSQTAGPSSYNSPLHF. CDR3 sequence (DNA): TGCGCCAGCAGCCAAACAGCAGGTCCCAGCTCCTATAATTCACCCCTCCACTTT.

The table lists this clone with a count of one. CDR3 in amino acids: CASSRQGAWQPQHF. Here the CDR3 DNA reads TGTGCCAGCAGTCGACAGGGGGCCTGGCAGCCCCAGCATTTT. This chain links TRBV27 with TRBJ1-5; 10 nucleotides agree with TRBD1. Germline V CDR1 and CDR2: MNHEY, SMNVEV (reference sequence). V lost 5 bases, J lost 7 bases, and 5 bases stayed unmatched. This CDR3 has 14 amino acids.

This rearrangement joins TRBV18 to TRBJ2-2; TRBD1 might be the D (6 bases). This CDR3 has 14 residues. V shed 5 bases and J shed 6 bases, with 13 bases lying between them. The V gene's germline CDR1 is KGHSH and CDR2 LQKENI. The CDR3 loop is CASSGRGTAGELFF. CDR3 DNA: TGTGCCAGCTCAGGCAGGGGAACCGCCGGGGAGCTGTTTTTT.

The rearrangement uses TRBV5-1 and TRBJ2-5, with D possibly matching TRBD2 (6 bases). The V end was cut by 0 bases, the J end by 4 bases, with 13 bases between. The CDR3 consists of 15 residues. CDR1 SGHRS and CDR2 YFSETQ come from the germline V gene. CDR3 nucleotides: TGCGCCAGCAGCTTGGCTCCTGGGCGGGGAGAGACCCAGTACTTC. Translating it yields CASSLAPGRGETQYF.

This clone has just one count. The chain's CDR3 is CASSLQGVGSPLHF. CDR3 sequence (DNA): TGCGCCAGCAGCTTACAGGGCGTAGGTTCACCCCTCCACTTT. The chain employs TRBV5-1 and TRBJ1-6; D might be TRBD1 (6 bases). Germline V gene sequence: CDR1 SGHRS, CDR2 YFSETQ. The V end was cut by 2 bases, the J end by 9 bases, with 12 bases between. The CDR3 is 14 residues long.

The CDR3 bases are TGTGCCATCAGTGAGTTGGGCTTCTATGGCTACACCTTC. Its protein is CAISELGFYGYTF. This chain uses TRBV10-3 with TRBJ1-2, with D hard to call. The V end lost 1 base, the J end lost 4 bases, and 7 bases lay between the germline ends. The germline gives CDR1 ENHRY, CDR2 SYGVKD. The CDR3 is 13 residues long.

CDR3 in amino acids: CASRDGGAGNTEAFF. In nucleotides, the CDR3 is TGTGCCAGCAGGGATGGGGGGGCAGGGAACACTGAAGCTTTCTTT. The chain couples TRBV5-8 to TRBJ1-1, with a weak D call TRBD1 (6 bases). Germline V gives CDR1 SGHTS, CDR2 YDEGEE. This CDR3 is built from 15 residues. The V and J ends lost 5 bases and 1 base respectively, with 15 bases between them.

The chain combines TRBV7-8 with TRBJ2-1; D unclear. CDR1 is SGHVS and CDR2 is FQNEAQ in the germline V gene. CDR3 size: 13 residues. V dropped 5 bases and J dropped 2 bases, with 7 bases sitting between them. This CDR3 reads CASSPGPYNEQFF. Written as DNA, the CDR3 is TGTGCCAGCAGCCCGGGTCCCTACAATGAGCAGTTCTTC.

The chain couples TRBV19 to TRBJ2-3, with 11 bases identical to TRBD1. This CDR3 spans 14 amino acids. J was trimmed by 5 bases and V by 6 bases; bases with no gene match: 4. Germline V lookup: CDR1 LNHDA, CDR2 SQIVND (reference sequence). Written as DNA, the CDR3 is TGTGCCAGTAGGAAGGACAGGGGGCAAGATACGCAGTATTTT. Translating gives CASRKDRGQDTQYF.

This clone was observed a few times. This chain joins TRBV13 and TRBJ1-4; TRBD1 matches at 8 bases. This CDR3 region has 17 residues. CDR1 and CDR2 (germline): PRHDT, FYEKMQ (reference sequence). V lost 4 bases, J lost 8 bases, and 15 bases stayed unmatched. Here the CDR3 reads CASSSNVNRGIREKLFF. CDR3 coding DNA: TGTGCCAGCAGCTCAAATGTAAACAGGGGGATTAGGGAAAAACTGTTTTTT.

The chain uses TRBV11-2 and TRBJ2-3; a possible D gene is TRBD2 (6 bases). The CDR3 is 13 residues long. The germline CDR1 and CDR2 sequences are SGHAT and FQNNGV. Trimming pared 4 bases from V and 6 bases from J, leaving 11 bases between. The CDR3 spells CASSSGVADTQYF. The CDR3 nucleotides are TGTGCCAGCAGCTCGGGGGTTGCGGATACGCAGTATTTT.

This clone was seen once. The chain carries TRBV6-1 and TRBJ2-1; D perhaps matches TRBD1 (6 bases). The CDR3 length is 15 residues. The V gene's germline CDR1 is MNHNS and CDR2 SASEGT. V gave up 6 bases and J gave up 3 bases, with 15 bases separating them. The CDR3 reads CASSRRDTNYNEQFF. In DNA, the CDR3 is TGTGCCAGCAGCCGCCGGGACACAAACTACAATGAGCAGTTCTTC.